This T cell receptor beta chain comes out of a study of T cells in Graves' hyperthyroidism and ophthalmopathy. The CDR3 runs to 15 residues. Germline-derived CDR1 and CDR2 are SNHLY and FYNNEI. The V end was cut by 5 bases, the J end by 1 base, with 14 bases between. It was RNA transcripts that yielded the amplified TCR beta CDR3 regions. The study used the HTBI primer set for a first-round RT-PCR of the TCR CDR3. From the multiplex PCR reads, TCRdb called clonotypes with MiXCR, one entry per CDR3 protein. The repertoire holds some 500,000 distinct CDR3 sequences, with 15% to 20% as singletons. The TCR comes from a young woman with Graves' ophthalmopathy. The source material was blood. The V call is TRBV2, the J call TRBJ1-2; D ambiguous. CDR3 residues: CASSLSTEINYGYTF. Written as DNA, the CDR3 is TGTGCCAGCAGTCTGTCGACTGAAATTAACTATGGCTACACCTTC.